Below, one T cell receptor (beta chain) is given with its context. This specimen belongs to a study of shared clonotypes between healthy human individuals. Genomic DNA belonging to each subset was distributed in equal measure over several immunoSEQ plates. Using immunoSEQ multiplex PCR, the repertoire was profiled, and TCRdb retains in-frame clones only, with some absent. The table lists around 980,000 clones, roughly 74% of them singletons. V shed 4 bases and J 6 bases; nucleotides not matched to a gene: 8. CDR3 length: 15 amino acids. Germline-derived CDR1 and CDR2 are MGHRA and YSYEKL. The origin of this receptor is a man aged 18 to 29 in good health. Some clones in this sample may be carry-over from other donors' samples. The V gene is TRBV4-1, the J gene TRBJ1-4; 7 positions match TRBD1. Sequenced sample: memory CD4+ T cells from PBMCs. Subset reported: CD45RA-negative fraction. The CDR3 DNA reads TGCGCCAGCAGCCGGAAAGGGACAGAGGATGAAAAACTGTTTTTT. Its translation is CASSRKGTEDEKLFF.